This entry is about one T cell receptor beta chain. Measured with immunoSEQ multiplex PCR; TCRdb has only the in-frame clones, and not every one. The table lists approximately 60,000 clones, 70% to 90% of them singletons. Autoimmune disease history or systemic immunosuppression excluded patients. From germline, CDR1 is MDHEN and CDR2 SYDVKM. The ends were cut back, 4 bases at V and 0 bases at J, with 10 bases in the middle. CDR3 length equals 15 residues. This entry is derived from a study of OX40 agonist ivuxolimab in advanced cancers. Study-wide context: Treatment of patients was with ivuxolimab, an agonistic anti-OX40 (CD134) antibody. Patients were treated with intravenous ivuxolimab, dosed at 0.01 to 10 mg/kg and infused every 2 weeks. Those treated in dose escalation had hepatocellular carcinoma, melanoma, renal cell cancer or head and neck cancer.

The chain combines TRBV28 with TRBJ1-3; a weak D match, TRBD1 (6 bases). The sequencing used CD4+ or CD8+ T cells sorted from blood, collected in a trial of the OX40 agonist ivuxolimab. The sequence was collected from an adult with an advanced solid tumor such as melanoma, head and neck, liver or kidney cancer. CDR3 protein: CASSSDRPSGNTIYF. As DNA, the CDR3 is TGTGCCAGCAGTTCGGACAGACCCTCTGGAAACACCATATATTTT.